This paragraph reports one TCR beta chain. No antigen is known for it. PCR employed 60 Vbeta and 13 Jbeta primers. Using immunoSEQ multiplex PCR, the repertoire was profiled, and TCRdb retains in-frame clones only, with some absent. The table includes 250,000 or so clones, around 81% detected once. This entry belongs to a study of cytomegalovirus exposure and HLA in healthy donors. Findings of the study overall: As immune exposure information, only CMV serostatus was available. For most TCR beta V segments, an earlier analysis put the productive rate at about 90% or about 30% of the time.

V was clipped by 1 base and J by 5 bases, with 12 bases between them. The CDR3 consists of 14 residues. Germline V lookup: CDR1 MGHRA, CDR2 YSYEKL. The sequencing input was PBMCs. V usage is TRBV4-1 and J usage is TRBJ2-7, with D tentatively TRBD1 (6 bases). The sequence was obtained from a woman in her fifties or sixties in good health and CMV-seropositive. The CDR3 DNA follows: TGCGCCAGCAGCCAAGGCAGGGGCAGGGACGAGCAGTACTTC. Translated, it gives CASSQGRGRDEQYF.